One sample yielded the 21 T cell receptor beta chains listed below, sequenced in a study of T cell changes during pregnancy in multiple sclerosis. Sequenced by immunoSEQ multiplex PCR; TCRdb stores in-frame clones only, minus some. The sample consists of around 52,000 clones, about 92% of them appearing once. The sample in question was CD4+ T cells from peripheral blood mononuclear cells, obtained after pregnancy. The source is a female donor in good health, enrolled as a control in a pregnancy study.

The V gene is TRBV27, the J gene TRBJ1-6; 8 bases are a match to TRBD1. Germline V gives CDR1 MNHEY, CDR2 SMNVEV (reference sequence). The CDR3 contains 14 residues. After removal of 6 bases from V and 9 bases from J, the junction contained 7 bases not matched to a gene. The CDR3 spells CASSRQGRGSPLHF. The CDR3, as DNA: TGTGCCAGCAGCCGACAGGGGCGGGGTTCACCCCTCCACTTT.

The rearrangement uses TRBV30 and TRBJ1-3, with D maybe TRBD1 (6 bases). CDR1 is GTSNPN, CDR2 SVGIG, per germline (reference sequence). The CDR3 is made up of 15 amino acids. V was trimmed by 0 bases and J by 2 bases, leaving 11 bases between them. The CDR3 region is CAWSVQGGTGNTIYF. The CDR3, as DNA: TGTGCCTGGAGTGTACAAGGGGGAACTGGAAACACCATATATTTT.

The chain carries TRBV25-1 and TRBJ1-4, with D maybe TRBD1 (6 bases). The germline V gene has CDR1 MGHDK and CDR2 SYGVNS. V was trimmed by 1 base and J by 3 bases, leaving 15 bases between them. The CDR3 has 17 residues. For the CDR3, the DNA is TGTGCCAGCAGTGAATCATGGGGCAGGGGTCCTAATGAAAAACTGTTTTTT. Its translation: CASSESWGRGPNEKLFF. Drawing the rest from reference TRBV25-1 and TRBJ1-4, the complete variable domain is EADIYQTPRYLVIGTGKKITLECSQTMGHDKMYWYQQDPGMELHLIHYSYGVNSTEKGDLSSESTVSRIRTEHFPLTLESARPSHTSQYLCASSESWGRGPNEKLFFGSGTQLSVL.

By frequency in the sample, this clone is medium-sized. The gene calls are TRBV4-2 and TRBJ1-3, with D perhaps TRBD1 (5 bases). Trimming pared 4 bases from V and 2 bases from J, leaving 15 bases between. Germline V gives CDR1 LGHNA, CDR2 YNFKEQ. The CDR3 has 16 residues. This CDR3 is CASSPMVGGAGNTIYF. Written as DNA, the CDR3 is TGTGCCAGCAGCCCGATGGTGGGGGGGGCTGGAAACACCATATATTTT.

This clone was seen only a few times. Other DNA sequences of this sample code for an identical CDR3. V is TRBV7-3 and J is TRBJ1-6; tentative D call: TRBD1 (5 bases). CDR1 and CDR2 from the germline V gene are SGHTA and FQGTGA. V was pared by 2 bases and J by 8 bases, with 13 bases between. The CDR3 has 15 residues. CDR3 amino acids: CASSLQGGGDSPLHF. The CDR3 DNA reads TGTGCCAGCAGCTTACAGGGTGGGGGGGATTCACCCCTCCACTTT.

Only one count was recorded for this clone. The chain uses TRBV7-3 and TRBJ2-6; 9 nucleotides line up with TRBD1. Germline loops: CDR1 SGHTA, CDR2 FQGTGA. The V segment lost 10 bases and the J segment 2 bases; nucleotides outside the gene matches: 6. CDR3 length equals 15 residues. The CDR3 loop reads CATGQGTTGANVLTF. The CDR3 nucleotides are TGTGCCACGGGACAGGGTACCACTGGGGCCAACGTCCTGACTTTC. Based on the CDR3 plus reference TRBV7-3 and TRBJ2-6, the full variable domain is GAGVSQTPSNKVTEKGKYVELRCDPISGHTALYWYRQSLGQGPEFLIYFQGTGAADDSGLPNDRFFAVRPEGSVSTLKIQRTERGDSAVYLCATGQGTTGANVLTFGAGSRLTVL.

The V gene is TRBV4-2, the J gene TRBJ2-3; 11 bases line up with TRBD2. The CDR3 spans 20 residues. J gave up 0 bases and V 1 base, and 12 bases lay outside the gene matches. Per germline, CDR1 LGHNA and CDR2 YNFKEQ. The chain's CDR3 is CASSQGPQLAGESSTDTQYF. Written as DNA, the CDR3 is TGTGCCAGCAGCCAAGGGCCTCAACTAGCGGGGGAGTCTAGCACAGATACGCAGTATTTT.

The rearrangement links TRBV9 to TRBJ2-2; 7 bases map to TRBD1. After removal of 4 bases from V and 5 bases from J, the junction contained 11 bases not matched to a gene. The CDR3 loop spans 16 amino acids. The germline V gene encodes CDR1 SGDLS and CDR2 YYNGEE. CDR3 sequence: CASSPADRERTGELFF. The DNA for the CDR3 is TGTGCCAGCAGCCCTGCCGACAGGGAGCGGACCGGGGAGCTGTTTTTT.

In DNA form, the CDR3 reads TGTGCCAGCAGTTACAACGGGGGCTATGGCTACACCTTC. Residues: CASSYNGGYGYTF. V is TRBV6-5 and J is TRBJ1-2; D is possibly TRBD1 (5 bases). The CDR3 sequence is 13 residues long. Germline CDR1 is MNHEY and CDR2 is SVGAGI. V lost 2 bases and J 4 bases, leaving 8 bases between the germline ends.

The rearrangement joins TRBV7-2 to TRBJ1-1, with 9 bases lining up with TRBD1. Germline V CDR1 and CDR2: SGHTA, FQGNSA. After removal of 5 bases from V and 11 bases from J, the junction contained 9 bases not matched to a gene. This CDR3 contains 13 residues. CDR3 sequence: CASSLTGGARAFF. CDR3 bases: TGTGCCAGCAGCCTGACAGGGGGGGCGCGGGCTTTCTTT.

CDR3 amino acids: CASSRSGGSYNEQFF. CDR3 DNA sequence: TGTGCCAGCAGCCGTTCGGGGGGGTCCTACAATGAGCAGTTCTTC. The chain employs TRBV9 and TRBJ2-1; TRBD2 aligns across 8 bases. The CDR3 runs 15 residues. The trim removed 4 bases at V and 1 base at J, leaving 4 bases unmatched. Per germline, CDR1 SGDLS and CDR2 YYNGEE.

CDR3 amino acids: CASSHLAGGTGELFF. The CDR3 DNA follows: TGTGCCAGCAGCCATCTAGCGGGAGGGACCGGGGAGCTGTTTTTT. This rearrangement joins TRBV6-6 to TRBJ2-2, with 12 bases aligning to TRBD2. V lost 6 bases, J lost 5 bases, and 4 bases stayed unmatched. Germline CDR1 and CDR2: MNHNY and SVGAGI (reference sequence). The CDR3 is 15 amino acids.

CDR3 region: CASSFIRGTEAFF. The CDR3 bases are TGTGCCAGCAGCTTCATTAGAGGCACTGAAGCTTTCTTT. V is TRBV11-3 and J is TRBJ1-1; unclear D gene. Germline CDR1 is SGHNT and CDR2 is YENEEA. Between the trimmed V and J ends, which lost 3 bases and 4 bases, there was a span of 9 bases. This CDR3 has 13 residues.

J is TRBJ2-1 and V is TRBV6-5, with 8 positions matching TRBD2. Germline-derived CDR1 and CDR2 are MNHEY and SVGAGI. Losses at the gene ends were 3 bases for V and 9 bases for J; bases not matched to a gene: 10. The CDR3 is 15 residues long. The CDR3: CASSYPGTRIGEQFF. As DNA, the CDR3 is TGTGCCAGCAGTTATCCCGGGACTAGGATCGGTGAGCAGTTCTTC.

V usage is TRBV28 and J usage is TRBJ2-1, with TRBD2 matching over 9 bases. There are 15 residues in the CDR3. Germline V gives CDR1 MDHEN, CDR2 SYDVKM. The ends lost 7 bases at V and 6 bases at J; junction bases unmatched: 10. The DNA of the CDR3 is TGTGCCAGCATAGGATCGGCTAGCGGGGCCAATGAGCAGTTCTTC. Protein sequence: CASIGSASGANEQFF.

The gene calls are TRBV5-6 and TRBJ2-3; a possible D gene is TRBD2 (6 bases). The CDR3 covers 15 residues. The germline V and J ends were trimmed by 2 bases and 4 bases, with 14 bases remaining between them. Germline values: CDR1 SGHDT, CDR2 YYEEEE. The CDR3 DNA sequence: TGTGCCAGCAGCTTTTGGGGAGGTAGATCAGATACGCAGTATTTT. This gives the protein CASSFWGGRSDTQYF.

This clone was counted a few times. The chain joins TRBV21-1 to TRBJ1-1. TRBV21-1 is classified as a pseudogene. This CDR3 has 14 amino acids. In DNA form, the CDR3 reads TGTGCCAGCAGCAGAGGAGGGGCGAACACTGAAGCTTTCTTT. It yields the protein CASSRGGANTEAFF.

The V call is TRBV6-5, the J call TRBJ1-1, with D hard to call. The CDR3 runs 13 residues. V was clipped by 5 bases and J by 5 bases, with 12 bases between them. Germline lookup yields CDR1 MNHEY and CDR2 SVGAGI. Written as DNA, the CDR3 is TGTGCCAGCAGTCCAACTCCTAGGACTGAAGCTTTCTTT. It encodes CASSPTPRTEAFF.

The chain joins TRBV9 to TRBJ1-2, with 9 bases that match TRBD1. V dropped 3 bases and J dropped 2; count of bases not matched to a gene: 11. The CDR3 length is 17 residues. Germline values: CDR1 SGDLS, CDR2 YYNGEE. The CDR3 loop reads CASSAKLTGGLNYGYTF. CDR3 sequence (DNA): TGTGCCAGCAGCGCGAAGTTAACAGGGGGCCTCAACTATGGCTACACCTTC. Using reference TRBV9 and TRBJ1-2 for the parts outside the CDR3, the full variable domain is DSGVTQTPKHLITATGQRVTLRCSPRSGDLSVYWYQQSLDQGLQFLIQYYNGEERAKGNILERFSAQQFPDLHSELNLSSLELGDSALYFCASSAKLTGGLNYGYTFGSGTRLTVV.

The gene calls are TRBV29-1 and TRBJ2-1, with TRBD1 matching 9 bases. Germline values: CDR1 SQVTM, CDR2 ANQGSEA. The trim removed 7 bases at V and 3 bases at J, leaving 4 bases unmatched. This CDR3 comprises 13 residues. The CDR3 spells CSAGQGFYNEQFF. For the CDR3, the DNA is TGCAGCGCGGGACAGGGATTCTACAATGAGCAGTTCTTC.

This clone was counted only a few times. The sample holds other DNA sequences that translate to the same CDR3. The chain links TRBV9 to TRBJ1-6; tentatively, D is TRBD1 (5 bases). This CDR3 is built from 15 residues. V was clipped by 0 bases and J by 7 bases, with 11 bases between them. Germline V gives CDR1 SGDLS, CDR2 YYNGEE. The CDR3 protein is CASSVGQGANSPLHF. In DNA, the CDR3 is TGTGCCAGCAGCGTAGGGCAGGGTGCCAATTCACCCCTCCACTTT.